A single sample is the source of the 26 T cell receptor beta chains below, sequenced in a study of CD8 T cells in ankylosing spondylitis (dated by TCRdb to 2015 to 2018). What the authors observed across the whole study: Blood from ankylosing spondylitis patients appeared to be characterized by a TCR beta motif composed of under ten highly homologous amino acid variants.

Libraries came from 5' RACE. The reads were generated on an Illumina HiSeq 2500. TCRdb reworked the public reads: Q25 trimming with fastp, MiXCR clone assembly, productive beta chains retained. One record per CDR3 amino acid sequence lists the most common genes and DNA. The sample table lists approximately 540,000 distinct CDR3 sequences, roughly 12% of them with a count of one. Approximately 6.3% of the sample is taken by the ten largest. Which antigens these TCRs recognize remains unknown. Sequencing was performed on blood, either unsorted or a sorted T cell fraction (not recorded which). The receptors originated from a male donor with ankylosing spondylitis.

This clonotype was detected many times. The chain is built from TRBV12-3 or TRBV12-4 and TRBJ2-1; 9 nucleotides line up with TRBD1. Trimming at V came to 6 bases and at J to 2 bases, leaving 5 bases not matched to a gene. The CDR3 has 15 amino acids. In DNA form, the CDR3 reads TGTGCCAGCAGACTAACAGGGGGCCCCTACAATGAGCAGTTCTTC. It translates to CASRLTGGPYNEQFF.

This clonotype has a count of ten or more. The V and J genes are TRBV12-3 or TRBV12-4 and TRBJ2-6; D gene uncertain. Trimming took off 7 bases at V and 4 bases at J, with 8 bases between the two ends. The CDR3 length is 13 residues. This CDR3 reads CASISRGANVLTF. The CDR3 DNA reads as TGTGCCAGCATTTCAAGGGGGGCCAACGTCCTGACTTTC.

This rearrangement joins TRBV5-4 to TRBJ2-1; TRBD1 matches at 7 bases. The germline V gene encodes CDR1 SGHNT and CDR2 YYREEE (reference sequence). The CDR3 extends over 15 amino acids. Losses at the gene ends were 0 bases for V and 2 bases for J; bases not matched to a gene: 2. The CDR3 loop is CASSLDGTAYNEQFF. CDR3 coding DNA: TGTGCCAGCAGCTTGGACGGGACAGCCTACAATGAGCAGTTCTTC.

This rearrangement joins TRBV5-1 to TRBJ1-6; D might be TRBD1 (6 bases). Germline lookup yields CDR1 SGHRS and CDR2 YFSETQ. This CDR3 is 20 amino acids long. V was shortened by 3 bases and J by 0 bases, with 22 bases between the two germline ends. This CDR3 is CASSSGLGDTYSSYNSPLHF. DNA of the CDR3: TGCGCCAGCAGCTCGGGCCTGGGGGACACCTATAGCTCCTATAATTCACCCCTCCACTTT.

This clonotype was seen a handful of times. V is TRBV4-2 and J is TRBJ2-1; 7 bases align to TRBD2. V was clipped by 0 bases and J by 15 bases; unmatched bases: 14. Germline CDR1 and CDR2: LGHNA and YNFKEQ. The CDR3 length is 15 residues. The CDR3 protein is CASSQERIAGGPLFF. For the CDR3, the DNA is TGTGCCAGCAGCCAAGAAAGGATAGCGGGCGGCCCGCTGTTCTTC.

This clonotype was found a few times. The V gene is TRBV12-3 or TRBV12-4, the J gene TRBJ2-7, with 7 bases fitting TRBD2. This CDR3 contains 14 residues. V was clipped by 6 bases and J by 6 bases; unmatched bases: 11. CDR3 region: CASSSGMAMREQYF. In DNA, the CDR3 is TGTGCCAGCAGCAGCGGGATGGCGATGCGCGAGCAGTACTTC.

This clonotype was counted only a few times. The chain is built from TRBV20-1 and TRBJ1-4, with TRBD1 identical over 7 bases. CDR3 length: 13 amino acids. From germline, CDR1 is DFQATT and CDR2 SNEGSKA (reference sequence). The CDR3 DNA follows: TGCAGCCCCTTCGGGACAGCTAATGAAAAACTGTTTTTT. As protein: CSPFGTANEKLFF.

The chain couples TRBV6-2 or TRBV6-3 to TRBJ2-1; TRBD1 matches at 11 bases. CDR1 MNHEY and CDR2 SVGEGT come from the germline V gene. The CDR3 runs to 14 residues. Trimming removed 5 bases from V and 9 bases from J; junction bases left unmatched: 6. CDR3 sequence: CASSGQGAVGEQFF. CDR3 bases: TGTGCCAGCAGTGGACAGGGGGCAGTCGGTGAGCAGTTCTTC.

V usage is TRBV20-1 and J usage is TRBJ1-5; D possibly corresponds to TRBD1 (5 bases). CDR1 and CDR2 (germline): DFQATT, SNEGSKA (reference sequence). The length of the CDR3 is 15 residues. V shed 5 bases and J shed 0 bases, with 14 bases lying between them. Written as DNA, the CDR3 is TGCAGTGCTGGGGGGAGCCCGTATAGCAATCAGCCCCAGCATTTT. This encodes CSAGGSPYSNQPQHF.

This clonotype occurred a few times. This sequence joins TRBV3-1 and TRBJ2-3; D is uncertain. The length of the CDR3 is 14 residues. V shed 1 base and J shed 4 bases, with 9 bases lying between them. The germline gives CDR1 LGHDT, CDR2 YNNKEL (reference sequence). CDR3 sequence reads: CASSQGVGADTQYF. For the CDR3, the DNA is TGTGCCAGCAGCCAAGGCGTTGGAGCAGATACGCAGTATTTT.

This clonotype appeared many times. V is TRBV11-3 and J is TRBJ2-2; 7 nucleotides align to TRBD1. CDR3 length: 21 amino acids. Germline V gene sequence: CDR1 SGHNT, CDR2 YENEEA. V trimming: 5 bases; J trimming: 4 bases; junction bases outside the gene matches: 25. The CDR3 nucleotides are TGTGCCAGCAGCCACCGACTCGGACAGTCGGTACAAGGACAGGTCACCGGGGAGCTGTTTTTT. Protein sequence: CASSHRLGQSVQGQVTGELFF.

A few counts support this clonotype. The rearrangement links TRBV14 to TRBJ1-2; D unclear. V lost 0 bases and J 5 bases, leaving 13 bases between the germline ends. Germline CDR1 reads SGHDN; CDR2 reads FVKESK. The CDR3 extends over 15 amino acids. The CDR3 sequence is CASSQDRGITYGYTF. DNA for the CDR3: TGTGCCAGCAGCCAAGATCGTGGGATCACATATGGCTACACCTTC.

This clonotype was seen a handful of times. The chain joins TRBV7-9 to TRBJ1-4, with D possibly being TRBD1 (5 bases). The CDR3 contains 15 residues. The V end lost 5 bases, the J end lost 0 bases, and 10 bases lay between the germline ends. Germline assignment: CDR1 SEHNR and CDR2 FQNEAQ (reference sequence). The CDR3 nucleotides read TGTGCCAGCAGCCCTGGGGACTCAACTAATGAAAAACTGTTTTTT. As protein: CASSPGDSTNEKLFF.

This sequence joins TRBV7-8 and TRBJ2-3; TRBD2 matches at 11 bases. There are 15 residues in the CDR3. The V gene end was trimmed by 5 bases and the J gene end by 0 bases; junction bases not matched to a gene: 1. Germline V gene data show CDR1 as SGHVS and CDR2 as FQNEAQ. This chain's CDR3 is CASSTSGGSTDTQYF. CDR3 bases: TGTGCCAGCAGCACTAGCGGGGGAAGCACAGATACGCAGTATTTT.

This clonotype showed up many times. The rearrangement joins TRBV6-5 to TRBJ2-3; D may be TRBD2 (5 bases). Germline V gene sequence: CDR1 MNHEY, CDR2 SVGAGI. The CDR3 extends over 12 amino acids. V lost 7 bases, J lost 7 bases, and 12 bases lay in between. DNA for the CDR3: TGTGCCAGCACCGGTAGCGCAAATACGCAGTATTTT. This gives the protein CASTGSANTQYF.

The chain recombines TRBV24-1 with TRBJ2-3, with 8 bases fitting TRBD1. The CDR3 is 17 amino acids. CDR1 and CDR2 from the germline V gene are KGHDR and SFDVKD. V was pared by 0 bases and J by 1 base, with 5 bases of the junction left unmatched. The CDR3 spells CATSDLISGQGTDTQYF. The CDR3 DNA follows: TGTGCCACCAGTGATTTGATCTCGGGACAGGGCACAGATACGCAGTATTTT.

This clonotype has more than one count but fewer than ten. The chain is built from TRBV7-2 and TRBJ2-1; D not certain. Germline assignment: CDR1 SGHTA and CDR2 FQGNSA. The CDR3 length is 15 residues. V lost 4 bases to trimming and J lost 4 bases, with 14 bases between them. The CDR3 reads CASSSQTSLYNEQFF. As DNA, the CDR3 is TGTGCCAGCAGCTCACAAACGTCGCTATACAATGAGCAGTTCTTC.

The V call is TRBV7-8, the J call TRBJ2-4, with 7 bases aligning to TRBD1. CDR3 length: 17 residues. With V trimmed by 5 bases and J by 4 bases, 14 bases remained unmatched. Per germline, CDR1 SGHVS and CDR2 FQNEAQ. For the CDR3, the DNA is TGTGCCAGCAGCCCCGCCTTGGGGACAGAGATTAAAAACATTCAGTACTTC. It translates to CASSPALGTEIKNIQYF.

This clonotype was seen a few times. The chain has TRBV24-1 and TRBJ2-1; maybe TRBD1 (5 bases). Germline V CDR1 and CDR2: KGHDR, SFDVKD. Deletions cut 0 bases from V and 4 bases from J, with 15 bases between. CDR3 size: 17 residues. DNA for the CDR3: TGTGCCACCAGTGATTTGCAGGGCGCCTCAGGGTACAATGAGCAGTTCTTC. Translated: CATSDLQGASGYNEQFF.

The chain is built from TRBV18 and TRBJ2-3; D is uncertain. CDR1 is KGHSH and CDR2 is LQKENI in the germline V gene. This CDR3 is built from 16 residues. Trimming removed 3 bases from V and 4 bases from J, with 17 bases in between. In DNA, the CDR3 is TGTGCCAGCTCACCTTCCAGCCCCCGAAGTCCAGATACGCAGTATTTT. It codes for CASSPSSPRSPDTQYF. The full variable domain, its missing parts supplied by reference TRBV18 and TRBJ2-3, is NAGVMQNPRHLVRRRGQEARLRCSPMKGHSHVYWYRQLPEEGLKFMVYLQKENIIDESGMPKERFSAEFPKEGPSILRIQQVVRGDSAAYFCASSPSSPRSPDTQYFGPGTRLTVL.

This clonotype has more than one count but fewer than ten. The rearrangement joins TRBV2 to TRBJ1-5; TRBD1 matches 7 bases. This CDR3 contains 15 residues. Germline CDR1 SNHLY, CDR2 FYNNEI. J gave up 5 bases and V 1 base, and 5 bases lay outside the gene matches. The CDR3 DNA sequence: TGTGCCAGCAGTGAAGAGACAGGGTGGGATCAGCCCCAGCATTTT. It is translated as CASSEETGWDQPQHF.

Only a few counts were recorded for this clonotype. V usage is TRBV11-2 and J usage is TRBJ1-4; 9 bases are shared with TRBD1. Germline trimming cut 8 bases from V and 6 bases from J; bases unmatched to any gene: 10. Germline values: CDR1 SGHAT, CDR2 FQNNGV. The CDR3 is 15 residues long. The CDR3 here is CASGEIGTGYEKLFF. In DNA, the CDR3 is TGTGCCAGCGGAGAGATCGGGACAGGGTATGAAAAACTGTTTTTT.

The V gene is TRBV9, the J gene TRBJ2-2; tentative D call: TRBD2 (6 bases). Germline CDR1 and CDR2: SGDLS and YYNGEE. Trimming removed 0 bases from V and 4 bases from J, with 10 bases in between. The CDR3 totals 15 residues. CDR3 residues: CASSVVGGGTGELFF. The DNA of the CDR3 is TGTGCCAGCAGCGTAGTTGGGGGAGGCACCGGGGAGCTGTTTTTT.

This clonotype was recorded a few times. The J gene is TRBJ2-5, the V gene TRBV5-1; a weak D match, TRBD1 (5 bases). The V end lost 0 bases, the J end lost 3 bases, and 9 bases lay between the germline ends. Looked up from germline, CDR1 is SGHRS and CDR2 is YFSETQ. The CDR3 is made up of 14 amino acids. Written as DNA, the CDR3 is TGCGCCAGCAGCTTGGCGTTGACAGAAGAGACCCAGTACTTC. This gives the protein CASSLALTEETQYF.

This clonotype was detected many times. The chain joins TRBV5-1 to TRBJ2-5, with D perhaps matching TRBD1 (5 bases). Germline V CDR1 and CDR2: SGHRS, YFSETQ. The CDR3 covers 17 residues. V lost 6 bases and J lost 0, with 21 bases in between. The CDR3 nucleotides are TGCGCCAGCACCCCCTCCCTAGGGGATCAGTACCAAGAGACCCAGTACTTC. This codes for CASTPSLGDQYQETQYF.

Written as DNA, the CDR3 is TGCAGTGTACCGCGGGCCCTCCCCGGGGAGCTGTTTTTT. It specifies CSVPRALPGELFF. V is TRBV20-1 and J is TRBJ2-2, with D perhaps TRBD2 (5 bases). Germline V gene data show CDR1 as DFQATT and CDR2 as SNEGSKA (reference sequence). Trimming stripped 7 bases from V and 6 bases from J, with 15 bases between. CDR3 length: 13 residues.